Each of the 18 T cell receptor beta chains below was sequenced from the same sample in a study of beta chain features in type 1 diabetes. Study-wide results and caveats: A moderate, significant TCRB CDR3 shortening appeared in type 1 diabetes across four CD4+ subsets.

Expressed TCRB transcripts were sequenced because the entire RNA isolate underwent reverse transcription. Sequencing was performed with immunoSEQ multiplex PCR; in TCRdb, only in-frame clones are kept and a portion is missing. Here the sample spans around 280,000 clones, approximately 15% being singletons. Their specific antigens are unknown. Input material: naive CD4+ T cells from blood. The receptors were gathered from a man between 18 and 29 years old with type 1 diabetes.

This clone was counted a few times. V gene TRBV9 combines with J gene TRBJ2-1, with a tentative D call TRBD1 (5 bases). The CDR3 runs to 15 residues. The V and J ends lost 4 bases and 7 bases respectively, with 18 bases between them. Germline V gives CDR1 SGDLS, CDR2 YYNGEE. The chain's CDR3 is CASSPDMVLRNEQFF. For the CDR3, the DNA is TGTGCCAGCAGCCCGGACATGGTACTAAGGAATGAGCAGTTCTTC. The full variable domain, in which reference TRBV9 and TRBJ2-1 provide the parts outside the CDR3, is DSGVTQTPKHLITATGQRVTLRCSPRSGDLSVYWYQQSLDQGLQFLIQYYNGEERAKGNILERFSAQQFPDLHSELNLSSLELGDSALYFCASSPDMVLRNEQFFGPGTRLTVL.

This clone has more than one count but fewer than ten. This chain joins TRBV7-9 and TRBJ2-1, with TRBD2 matching over 8 bases. The CDR3 runs to 19 residues. Trimming removed 1 base from V and 0 bases from J; junction bases left unmatched: 11. Germline CDR1 and CDR2: SEHNR and FQNEAQ (reference sequence). DNA of the CDR3: TGTGCCAGCAGCTTAGGAGCGGGAGTTGTAGTGGGCTCCTACAATGAGCAGTTCTTC. Residues: CASSLGAGVVVGSYNEQFF.

This clone has a handful of counts. This chain uses TRBV27 with TRBJ2-5, with D maybe TRBD1 (5 bases). This CDR3 comprises 13 residues. V shed 3 bases and J shed 4 bases, with 9 bases lying between them. Germline loops: CDR1 MNHEY, CDR2 SMNVEV (reference sequence). Here the CDR3 reads CASSFQGGETQYF. CDR3 nucleotide sequence: TGTGCCAGCAGTTTCCAGGGCGGAGAGACCCAGTACTTC.

The chain carries TRBV10-3 and TRBJ1-5, with D uncertain. V lost 2 bases, J lost 4 bases, and 9 bases lay in between. The CDR3 totals 14 residues. Germline V lookup: CDR1 ENHRY, CDR2 SYGVKD. This chain's CDR3 is CAISEIVGNQPQHF. The DNA of the CDR3 is TGTGCCATCAGTGAGATTGTCGGTAATCAGCCCCAGCATTTT.

This clone came up a few times. The chain carries TRBV6-1 and TRBJ2-3; D might be TRBD1 (7 bases). The CDR3 consists of 15 residues. V was cut by 2 bases and J by 3 bases, with 12 bases left in between. The germline gives CDR1 MNHNS, CDR2 SASEGT. The CDR3 DNA sequence: TGTGCCAGCAGTGAACGGAGGGGGCGGACAGATACGCAGTATTTT. This codes for CASSERRGRTDTQYF.

The chain joins TRBV7-9 to TRBJ1-2, with TRBD1 matching 8 bases. Germline-derived CDR1 and CDR2 are SEHNR and FQNEAQ (reference sequence). The CDR3 runs 14 residues. Trimming at V came to 5 bases and at J to 6 bases, leaving 8 bases not matched to a gene. Here the CDR3 reads CASSLPATGDGYTF. Written as DNA, the CDR3 is TGTGCCAGCAGCCTCCCCGCGACAGGGGATGGCTACACCTTC.

This clone was counted between two and nine times. This sequence joins TRBV7-2 and TRBJ2-3, with 8 bases lining up with TRBD2. Germline V lookup: CDR1 SGHTA, CDR2 FQGNSA. This CDR3 spans 15 amino acids. Unmatched junction bases numbered 8, after V lost 7 bases and J lost 2 bases. Written as DNA, the CDR3 is TGTGCCAGCACGGGTTCGGGAGGGTTCACAGATACGCAGTATTTT. Amino acids: CASTGSGGFTDTQYF.

This clone was seen only a few times. This chain links TRBV5-1 with TRBJ2-2; 8 bases map to TRBD1. The length of the CDR3 is 16 residues. V trimming: 3 bases; J trimming: 6 bases; junction bases outside the gene matches: 10. CDR1 and CDR2 from the germline V gene are SGHRS and YFSETQ. CDR3 coding DNA: TGCGCCAGCAGCTCCCGGGACAGGAGGATCTCCGGGGAGCTGTTTTTT. Translated: CASSSRDRRISGELFF.

J is TRBJ1-2 and V is TRBV2; no clear D. The CDR3 covers 14 residues. V shed 1 base and J shed 8 bases, with 14 bases lying between them. CDR1 SNHLY and CDR2 FYNNEI come from the germline V gene. CDR3 coding DNA: TGTGCCAGCAGTGAAGTAGGAGGGCTGCCCGGCTACACCTTC. Translating gives CASSEVGGLPGYTF.

The V and J genes are TRBV6-5 and TRBJ1-4, with 9 bases that match TRBD1. The CDR3 length is 13 residues. The germline gives CDR1 MNHEY, CDR2 SVGAGI. V trimming: 6 bases; J trimming: 10 bases; junction bases outside the gene matches: 6. The CDR3 is CASRDRGSGKLFF. DNA for the CDR3: TGTGCCAGCAGGGACAGGGGTAGTGGAAAACTGTTTTTT.

Only a few counts were recorded for this clone. The rearrangement joins TRBV25-1 to TRBJ1-4, with TRBD1 as a possible D gene (5 bases). Trimming pared 0 bases from V and 4 bases from J, leaving 12 bases between. CDR1 and CDR2 (germline): MGHDK, SYGVNS. The CDR3 is 16 amino acids. The CDR3 DNA follows: TGTGCCAGCAGTGAATATTGGCTGACAGTTAATGAAAAACTGTTTTTT. Protein: CASSEYWLTVNEKLFF. Variable domain in full (rest from reference TRBV25-1 and TRBJ1-4): EADIYQTPRYLVIGTGKKITLECSQTMGHDKMYWYQQDPGMELHLIHYSYGVNSTEKGDLSSESTVSRIRTEHFPLTLESARPSHTSQYLCASSEYWLTVNEKLFFGSGTQLSVL.

V usage is TRBV5-1 and J usage is TRBJ2-7, with TRBD1 matching 12 bases. Germline-derived CDR1 and CDR2 are SGHRS and YFSETQ. CDR3 length: 17 residues. V lost 2 bases, J lost 4 bases, and 10 bases stayed unmatched. In nucleotides, the CDR3 is TGCGCCAGCAGCTTACCGGGACAGGGGGCTTCGAGGTACGAGCAGTACTTC. Encoded protein: CASSLPGQGASRYEQYF.

A note on this clone: An end of the junction differs from the germline gene, which may be a read error. J is TRBJ2-7 and V is TRBV28, with D perhaps matching TRBD2 (5 bases). The CDR3 totals 12 residues. CDR1 MDHEN and CDR2 SYDVKM come from the germline V gene. As DNA, the CDR3 is TGTGCCAGCAGTCAAAACCTCGGGGTTGGCGAGTTC. Its translation: CASSQNLGVGEF. The full variable domain, completed using reference TRBV28 and TRBJ2-7, is DVKVTQSSRYLVKRTGEKVFLECVQDMDHENMFWYRQDPGLGLRLIYFSYDVKMKEKGDIPEGYSVSREKKERFSLILESASTNQTSMYLCASSQNLGVGEFGPGTRLTVT.

The sample holds a few counts of this clone. The genes are TRBV27 and TRBJ1-6; 7 bases agree with TRBD1. Trimming at V came to 3 bases and at J to 5 bases, leaving 1 base not matched to a gene. CDR3 length: 14 residues. Germline V gives CDR1 MNHEY, CDR2 SMNVEV (reference sequence). The CDR3 DNA follows: TGTGCCAGCAGTTTCGACAGGGATAATTCACCCCTCCACTTT. Translated, it gives CASSFDRDNSPLHF.

The chain employs TRBV6-7 and TRBJ1-1; tentatively, D is TRBD1 (5 bases). TRBV6-7 is labeled an ORF, and its function is uncertain. This CDR3 contains 13 residues. V was pared by 4 bases and J by 1 base, with 7 bases between. The DNA for the CDR3 is TGTGCCAGCAGTTCTCAGGGGAACACTGAAGCTTTCTTT. Its protein product is CASSSQGNTEAFF.

The chain is built from TRBV18 and TRBJ2-7, with 9 bases fitting TRBD1. The CDR3 spans 16 residues. Germline V CDR1 and CDR2: KGHSH, LQKENI. V gave up 4 bases and J gave up 7 bases; unmatched junction bases: 14. For the CDR3, the DNA is TGTGCCAGCTCACGCAACGCCGGGACAGGGCGGCAGGAGCAGTACTTC. This codes for CASSRNAGTGRQEQYF.

The sample holds a few counts of this clone. The chain combines TRBV5-1 with TRBJ2-5; TRBD2 agrees at 10 bases. With 0 bases clipped from V and 5 bases from J, the junction kept 28 bases outside the gene matches. This CDR3 comprises 23 residues. Looked up from germline, CDR1 is SGHRS and CDR2 is YFSETQ. The CDR3 nucleotides are TGCGCCAGCAGCTTGGCCGAGGGGCCCGGACACTACGATAGCGGGGGGCCGGAGGAGACCCAGTACTTC. It yields the protein CASSLAEGPGHYDSGGPEETQYF. The full variable domain, rest sourced from reference TRBV5-1 and TRBJ2-5, is KAGVTQTPRYLIKTRGQQVTLSCSPISGHRSVSWYQQTPGQGLQFLFEYFSETQRNKGNFPGRFSGRQFSNSRSEMNVSTLELGDSALYLCASSLAEGPGHYDSGGPEETQYFGPGTRLLVL.

The chain joins TRBV7-2 to TRBJ2-3, with D perhaps TRBD2 (5 bases). Looked up from germline, CDR1 is SGHTA and CDR2 is FQGNSA. This CDR3 is built from 12 residues. The V end lost 0 bases, the J end lost 8 bases, and 6 bases lay between the germline ends. For the CDR3, the DNA is TGTGCCAGCAGCTTAGCTGGGAGTACGCAGTATTTT. Translation gives CASSLAGSTQYF.